These T cell receptor beta chains were read from a single sample in a study of CD8+ T cells in alopecia areata. Method: immunoSEQ multiplex PCR; TCRdb's copy keeps in-frame clones and lacks some. Of 100,000 to 150,000 clones in the sample, around 49% are singletons; the top ten hold approximately 18%. Sequenced here: CD8+ T cells sorted from blood, sampled at week 0. The receptors come from a human donor with alopecia areata. CDR3s include the opening cysteine and the closing phenylalanine or tryptophan. The order of the fields is J gene, D gene, clone size, V gene, CDR3 DNA, CDR3 protein. The D gene is left open where the match is weak. For some rows the clone size is stated as once, few or many, or as a class when expanded; others skip it.

TRBJ2-2 NA few TRBV4-1 TGCGCCAGCAGCCTAAGATGGGGCCACGAGAGGGCCGGGGAGCTGTTTTTT CASSLRWGHERAGELFF
TRBJ2-1 NA NA TRBV13 TGTGCCAGCAGCTTATTCAATGAGCAGTTCTTC CASSLFNEQFF
TRBJ1-1 NA NA TRBV4-2 TGTGCCAGCAGCTACGGTACAAACACTGAAGCTTTCTTT CASSYGTNTEAFF
TRBJ2-7 NA NA TRBV30 TGTGCCTGGAGTGTGACCAGGGTCTCCTACGAGCAGTACTTC CAWSVTRVSYEQYF
TRBJ1-2 NA NA TRBV29-1 TGCAGCGAGGGGGATCTTAGCTATGGCTACACCTTC CSEGDLSYGYTF
TRBJ2-1 NA NA TRBV9 TGTGCCAGCAACCTAAATTTAGCCTACAATGAGCAGTTCTTC CASNLNLAYNEQFF
TRBJ1-4 NA large TRBV5-1 TGCGCCAGCAGCCACCTTAGGGGGGGCGTCCCAGATGCAACTAATGAAAAACTGTTTTTT CASSHLRGGVPDATNEKLFF
TRBJ1-2 TRBD1 NA TRBV5-4 TGTGCCAGCAGCTTTACAGGGGCGGGGGATGGCTACACCTTC CASSFTGAGDGYTF
TRBJ2-2 NA NA TRBV2 TGTGCCAGCAGTGATCCGAGGAACGGGGAGCTGTTTTTT CASSDPRNGELFF
TRBJ2-2 NA few TRBV6-6 TGTGCCAGTAGGTTTTGGCCGAACACCGGGGAGCTGTTTTTT CASRFWPNTGELFF
TRBJ2-3 NA NA TRBV4-2 TGTGCCAGCAGCCAAGAAACTAGCATCACAGATACGCAGTATTTT CASSQETSITDTQYF
TRBJ2-7 NA NA TRBV9 TGTGCCAGCAGGGGCAGCTCCGCCGAGCAGTACTTC CASRGSSAEQYF
TRBJ2-7 NA NA TRBV27 TGTGCCAGCAGTTTATCCCAAAACCCGATTTTCTACGAGCAGTACTTC CASSLSQNPIFYEQYF
TRBJ1-1 NA many TRBV30 TGTGCCTGGAGTTTGGTCGGGTCTGAAGCTTTCTTT CAWSLVGSEAFF
TRBJ2-7 NA NA TRBV5-1 TGCGCCAGCAGCCCGCCGGGACGGAGCTCCTACGAGCAGTACTTC CASSPPGRSSYEQYF
TRBJ1-6 NA NA TRBV10-3 TGTGCCATCAGTGATCCAGGGTTAAATTCACCCCTCCACTTT CAISDPGLNSPLHF
TRBJ1-2 NA NA TRBV7-9 TGTGCCAGCAGCTCCGGGTCTAGTCAGTTGACGTTATATGGCTACACCTTC CASSSGSSQLTLYGYTF